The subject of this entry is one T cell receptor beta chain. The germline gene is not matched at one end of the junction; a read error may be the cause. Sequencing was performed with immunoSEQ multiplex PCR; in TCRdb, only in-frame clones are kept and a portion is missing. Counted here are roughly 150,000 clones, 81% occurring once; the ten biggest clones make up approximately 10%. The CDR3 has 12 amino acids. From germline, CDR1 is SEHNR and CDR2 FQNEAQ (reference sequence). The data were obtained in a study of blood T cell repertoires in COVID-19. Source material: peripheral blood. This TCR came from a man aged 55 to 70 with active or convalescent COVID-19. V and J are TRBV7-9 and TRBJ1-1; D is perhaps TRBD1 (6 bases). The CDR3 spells CASSLDDRQNDF. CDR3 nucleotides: TGTGCCAGCAGCTTAGACGACAGGCAAAACGATTTC. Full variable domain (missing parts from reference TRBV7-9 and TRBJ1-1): DTGVSQNPRHKITKRGQNVTFRCDPISEHNRLYWYRQTLGQGPEFLTYFQNEAQLEKSRLLSDRFSAERPKGSFSTLEIQRTEQGDSAMYLCASSLDDRQNDFGQGTRLTVV.